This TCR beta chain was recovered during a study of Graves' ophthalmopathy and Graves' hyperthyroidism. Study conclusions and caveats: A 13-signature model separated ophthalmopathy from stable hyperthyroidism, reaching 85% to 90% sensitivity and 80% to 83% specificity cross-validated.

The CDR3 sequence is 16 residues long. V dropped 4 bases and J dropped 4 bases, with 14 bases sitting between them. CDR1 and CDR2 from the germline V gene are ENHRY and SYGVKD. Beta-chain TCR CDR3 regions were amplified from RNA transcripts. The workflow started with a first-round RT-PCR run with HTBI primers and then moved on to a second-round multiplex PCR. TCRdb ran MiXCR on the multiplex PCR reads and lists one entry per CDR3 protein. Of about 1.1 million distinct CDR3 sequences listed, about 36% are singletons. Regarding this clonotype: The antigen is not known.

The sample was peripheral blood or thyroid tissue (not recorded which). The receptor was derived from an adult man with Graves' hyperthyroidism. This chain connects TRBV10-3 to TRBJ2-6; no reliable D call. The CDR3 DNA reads TGTGCCATCAGTGCGAGTGTCCTAGGGGGGGCCAACGTCCTGACTTTC. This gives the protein CAISASVLGGANVLTF.